This T cell receptor beta chain was obtained from a study of cytomegalovirus exposure and HLA in healthy donors. A multiplex PCR was run with 60 Vbeta primers and 13 Jbeta primers. Some clones are missing from TCRdb's copy, which holds only in-frame ones; the method was immunoSEQ multiplex PCR. The sample comprises about 180,000 clones, approximately 73% of which are singletons, and 2% to 2.5% rests with the top ten. Trimming shortened V by 0 bases and J by 5 bases, and 5 bases separated the two germline ends. Per germline, CDR1 SGDLS and CDR2 YYNGEE. The CDR3 length is 12 residues. This clonotype was obtained from a woman aged 30 to 39 in good health and CMV-seropositive. The J gene is TRBJ2-5, the V gene TRBV9; D is uncertain. The source material was PBMCs. The CDR3 DNA reads as TGTGCCAGCAGCGTAGCTAGGGAGACCCAGTACTTC. Amino acid sequence: CASSVARETQYF.